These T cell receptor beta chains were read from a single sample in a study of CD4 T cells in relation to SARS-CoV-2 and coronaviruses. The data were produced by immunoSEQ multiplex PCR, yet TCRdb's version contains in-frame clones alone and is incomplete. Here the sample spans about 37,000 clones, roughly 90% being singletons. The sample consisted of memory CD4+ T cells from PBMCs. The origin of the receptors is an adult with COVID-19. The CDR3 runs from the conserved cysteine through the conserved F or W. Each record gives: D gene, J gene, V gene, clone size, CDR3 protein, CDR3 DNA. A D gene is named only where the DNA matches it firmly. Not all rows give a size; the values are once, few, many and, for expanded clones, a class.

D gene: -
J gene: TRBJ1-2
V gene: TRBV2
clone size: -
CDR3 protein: CASSEGQNYGYTF
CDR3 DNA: TGTGCCAGCAGTGAAGGGCAGAACTATGGCTACACCTTC

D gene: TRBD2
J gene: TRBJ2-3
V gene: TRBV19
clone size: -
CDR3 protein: CASSGRTSFSDTQYF
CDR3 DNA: TGTGCCAGTAGTGGGCGGACTAGCTTCTCAGATACGCAGTATTTT

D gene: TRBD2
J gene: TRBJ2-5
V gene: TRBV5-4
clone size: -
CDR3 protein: CASSFSGGAHETQYF
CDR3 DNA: TGTGCCAGCAGCTTCAGCGGGGGGGCCCATGAGACCCAGTACTTC

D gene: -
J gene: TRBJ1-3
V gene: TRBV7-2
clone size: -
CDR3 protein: CASSLESSSGNTIYF
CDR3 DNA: TGTGCCAGCAGCTTAGAGTCCAGCTCTGGAAACACCATATATTTT

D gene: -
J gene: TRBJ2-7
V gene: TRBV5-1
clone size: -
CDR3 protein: CASSLQGEQYF
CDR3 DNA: TGCGCCAGCAGCTTGCAGGGCGAGCAGTACTTC

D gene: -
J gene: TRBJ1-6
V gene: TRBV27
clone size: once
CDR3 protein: CASRVGSYNSPLHF
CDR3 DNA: TGTGCCAGCAGGGTGGGCTCCTATAATTCACCCCTCCACTTT

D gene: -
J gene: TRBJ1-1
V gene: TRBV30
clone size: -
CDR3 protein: CAWSAGRSTLNTEAFF
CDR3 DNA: TGTGCCTGGAGCGCTGGACGGAGTACCTTGAACACTGAAGCTTTCTTT

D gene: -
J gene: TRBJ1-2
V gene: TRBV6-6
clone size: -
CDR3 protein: CASSPRAKTGSPNYGYTF
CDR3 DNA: TGTGCCAGCAGTCCCCGAGCTAAAACAGGTTCCCCTAACTATGGCTACACCTTC

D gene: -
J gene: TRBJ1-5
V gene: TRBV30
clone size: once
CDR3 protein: CAWSVGNSNQPQHF
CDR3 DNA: TGTGCCTGGAGTGTAGGGAATAGCAATCAGCCCCAGCATTTT

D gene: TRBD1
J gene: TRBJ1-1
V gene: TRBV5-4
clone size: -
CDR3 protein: CASSLPGQMNTEAFF
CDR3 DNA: TGTGCCAGCAGCTTGCCGGGACAGATGAACACTGAAGCTTTCTTT

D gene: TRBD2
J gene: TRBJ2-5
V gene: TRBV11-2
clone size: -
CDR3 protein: CASSLGPSGGAYETQYF
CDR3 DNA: TGTGCCAGCAGCTTAGGTCCTAGCGGGGGGGCTTACGAGACCCAGTACTTC

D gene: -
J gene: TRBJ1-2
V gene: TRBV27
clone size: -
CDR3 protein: CASSQTPNYGYTF
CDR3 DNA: TGTGCCAGCAGCCAGACACCAAACTATGGCTACACCTTC

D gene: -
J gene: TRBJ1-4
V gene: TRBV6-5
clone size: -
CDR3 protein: CASSSRREKLFF
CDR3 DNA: TGTGCCAGCAGTTCCAGGAGGGAAAAACTGTTTTTT

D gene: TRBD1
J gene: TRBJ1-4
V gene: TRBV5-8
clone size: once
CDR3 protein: CASRRRDRFNEKLFF
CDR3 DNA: TGTGCCAGCAGACGCCGGGACAGGTTTAATGAAAAACTGTTTTTT

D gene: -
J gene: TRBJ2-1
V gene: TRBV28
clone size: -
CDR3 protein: CASIPSRGSYNEQFF
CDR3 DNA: TGTGCCAGCATCCCTAGCAGAGGTTCCTACAATGAGCAGTTCTTC

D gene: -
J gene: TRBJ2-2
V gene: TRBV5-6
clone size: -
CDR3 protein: CASSQGGGHTGELFF
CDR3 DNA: TGTGCCAGCAGCCAAGGGGGGGGGCACACCGGGGAGCTGTTTTTT

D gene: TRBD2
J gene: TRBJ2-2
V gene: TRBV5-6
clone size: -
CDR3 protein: CASNQGLAGYTGELFF
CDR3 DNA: TGTGCCAGCAACCAGGGACTAGCGGGTTACACCGGGGAGCTGTTTTTT

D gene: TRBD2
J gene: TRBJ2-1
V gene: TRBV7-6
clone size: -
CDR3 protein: CASSKLSGGAFDEQFF
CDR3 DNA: TGTGCCAGCAGCAAACTGAGCGGGGGGGCTTTTGATGAGCAGTTCTTC

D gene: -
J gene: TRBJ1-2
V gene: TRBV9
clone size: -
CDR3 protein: CASSAPGTGNNYGYTF
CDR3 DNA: TGTGCCAGCAGCGCTCCCGGGACGGGAAACAACTATGGCTACACCTTC

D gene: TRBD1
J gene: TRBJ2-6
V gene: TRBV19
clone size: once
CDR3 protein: CASGGNRGSSGANVLTF
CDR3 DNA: TGTGCCAGCGGCGGTAACAGGGGAAGCTCTGGGGCCAACGTCCTGACTTTC

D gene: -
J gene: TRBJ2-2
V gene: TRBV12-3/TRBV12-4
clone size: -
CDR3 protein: CASTPRRGELFF
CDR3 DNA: TGTGCCAGCACCCCGAGGAGGGGGGAGCTGTTTTTT

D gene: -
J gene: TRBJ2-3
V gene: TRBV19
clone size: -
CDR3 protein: CASSPWGTSTDTQYF
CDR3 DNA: TGTGCCAGTAGCCCCTGGGGAACTAGCACAGATACGCAGTATTTT

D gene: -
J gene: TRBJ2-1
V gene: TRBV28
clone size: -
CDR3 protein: CASSLRHEQFF
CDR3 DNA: TGTGCCAGCAGTTTGCGTCATGAGCAGTTCTTC

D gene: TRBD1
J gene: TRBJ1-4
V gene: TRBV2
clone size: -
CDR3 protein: CASSSRQGATNEKLFF
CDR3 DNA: TGTGCCAGCAGTAGTCGACAGGGTGCAACTAATGAAAAACTGTTTTTT

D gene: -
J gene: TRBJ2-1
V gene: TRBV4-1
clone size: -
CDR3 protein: CASRGGVINEQFF
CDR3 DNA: TGCGCCAGCAGAGGGGGAGTCATCAATGAGCAGTTCTTC

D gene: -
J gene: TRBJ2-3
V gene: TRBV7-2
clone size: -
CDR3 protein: CASSPVGTNTDTQYF
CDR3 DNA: TGTGCCAGCAGCCCAGTGGGGACAAACACAGATACGCAGTATTTT

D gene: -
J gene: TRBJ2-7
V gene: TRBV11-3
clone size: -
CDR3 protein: CASSSGGADSYEQYF
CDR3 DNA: TGTGCCAGCAGCTCTGGGGGGGCCGACTCCTACGAGCAGTACTTC

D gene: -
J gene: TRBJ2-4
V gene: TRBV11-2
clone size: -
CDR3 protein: CASSLFMGGAGNIQYF
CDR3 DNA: TGTGCCAGCAGCTTATTTATGGGGGGGGCGGGAAACATTCAGTACTTC

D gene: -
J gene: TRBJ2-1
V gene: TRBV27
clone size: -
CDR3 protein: CASSGGTYNEQFF
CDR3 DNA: TGTGCCAGCTCGGGGGGCACCTACAATGAGCAGTTCTTC

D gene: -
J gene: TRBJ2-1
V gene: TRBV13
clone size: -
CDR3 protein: CASNRYNEQFF
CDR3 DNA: TGTGCCAGCAACCGGTACAATGAGCAGTTCTTC

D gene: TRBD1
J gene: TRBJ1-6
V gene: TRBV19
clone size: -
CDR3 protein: CASSLQGDGNSPLHF
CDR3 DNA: TGTGCCAGTAGTCTGCAGGGGGATGGAAATTCACCCCTCCACTTT

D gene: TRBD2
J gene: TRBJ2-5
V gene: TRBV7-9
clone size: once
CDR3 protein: CASSLTSGGQETQYF
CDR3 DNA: TGTGCCAGCAGCTTGACTAGCGGGGGTCAAGAGACCCAGTACTTC

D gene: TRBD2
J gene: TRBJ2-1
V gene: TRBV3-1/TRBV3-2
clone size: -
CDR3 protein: CASSPIWGGISYNEQFF
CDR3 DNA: TGTGCCAGCAGCCCTATTTGGGGGGGGATTTCCTACAATGAGCAGTTCTTC

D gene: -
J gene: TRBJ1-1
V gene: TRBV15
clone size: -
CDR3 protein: CATSRERNTEAFF
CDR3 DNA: TGTGCCACCAGCAGAGAGAGGAACACTGAAGCTTTCTTT

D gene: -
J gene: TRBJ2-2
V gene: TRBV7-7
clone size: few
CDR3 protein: CASSSDILGTGELFF
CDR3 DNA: TGTGCTAGCAGTTCAGACATTCTAGGGACCGGGGAGCTGTTTTTT

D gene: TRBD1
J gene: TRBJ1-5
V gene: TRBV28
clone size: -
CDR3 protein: CASSLGAVGQGNNQPQHF
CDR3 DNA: TGTGCCAGCAGTTTAGGAGCTGTGGGACAGGGTAATAATCAGCCCCAGCATTTT

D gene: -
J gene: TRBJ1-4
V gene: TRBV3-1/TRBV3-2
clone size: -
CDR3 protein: CASSPPGRENEKLFF
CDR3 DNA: TGTGCCAGCAGCCCCCCCGGCAGGGAAAATGAAAAACTGTTTTTT

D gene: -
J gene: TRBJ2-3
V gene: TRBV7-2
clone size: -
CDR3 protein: CASSPRLTGTDTQYF
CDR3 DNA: TGTGCCAGCAGCCCGAGACTAACCGGCACAGATACGCAGTATTTT

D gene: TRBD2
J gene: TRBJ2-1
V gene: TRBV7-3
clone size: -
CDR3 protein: CASSLGRGDYNEQFF
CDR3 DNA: TGTGCCAGCAGCTTAGGGCGGGGGGACTACAATGAGCAGTTCTTC

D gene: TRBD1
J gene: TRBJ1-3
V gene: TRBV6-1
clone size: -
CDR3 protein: CASSGQGHDSGNTIYF
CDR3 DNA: TGTGCCAGCAGTGGACAGGGCCACGACTCTGGAAACACCATATATTTT

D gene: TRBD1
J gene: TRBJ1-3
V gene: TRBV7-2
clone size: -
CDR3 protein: CASSLSPTGVPGNTIYF
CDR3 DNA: TGTGCCAGCAGCTTATCGCCGACAGGGGTCCCCGGAAACACCATATATTTT